A single sample is the source of the 5 T cell receptor beta chains below, sequenced in a study of T cells in Graves' hyperthyroidism and ophthalmopathy. Amplification of TCR beta CDR3 regions used RNA as the template. Carried out on the TCR CDR3, a first-round RT-PCR used the HTBI primer set. MiXCR was run by TCRdb on the multiplex PCR reads, yielding one entry per CDR3 protein. The sample lists about 600,000 distinct CDR3 sequences, around 16% occurring once. The material sequenced was blood. These receptors originate from a woman between 35 and 50 years old with Graves' ophthalmopathy.

This clonotype was found many times. V and J are TRBV20-1 and TRBJ2-5; TRBD2 agrees at 7 bases. The CDR3 covers 14 residues. Losses at the gene ends were 2 bases for V and 4 bases for J; bases not matched to a gene: 7. In germline, CDR1 is DFQATT, CDR2 SNEGSKA (reference sequence). The CDR3 loop reads CSARLGRGGETQYF. The CDR3 nucleotides are TGCAGTGCTAGACTAGGCCGCGGGGGAGAGACCCAGTACTTC.

At least ten counts were recorded for this clonotype. This chain connects TRBV18 to TRBJ2-3; weak D call: TRBD1 (6 bases). CDR3 size: 16 residues. V was shortened by 1 base and J by 6 bases, with 17 bases between the two germline ends. Per germline, CDR1 KGHSH and CDR2 LQKENI. CDR3 nucleotides: TGTGCCAGCTCACCACAGGCGCAGGGGCGGGCGGATACGCAGTATTTT. Protein: CASSPQAQGRADTQYF.

As regards this clonotype: Since a much larger clone is just one base distant, this may be a read error. V and J are TRBV11-2 and TRBJ1-2; D unresolved. The CDR3 is made up of 12 amino acids. Germline-derived CDR1 and CDR2 are SGHAT and FQNNGV. The V and J ends lost 3 bases and 4 bases respectively, with 6 bases between them. The DNA of the CDR3 is TGTGCCAGCAGCTTCCGGACCTATGGCTACACCTTC. Translation: CASSFRTYGYTF.

This chain uses TRBV5-5 with TRBJ2-3; 11 nucleotides match TRBD2. There are 18 residues in the CDR3. After removal of 3 bases from V and 1 base from J, the junction contained 10 bases not matched to a gene. Germline V gives CDR1 SGHKS, CDR2 YYEKEE (reference sequence). CDR3 protein: CASSWTSGSQVGTDTQYF. The CDR3 coding sequence is TGTGCCAGCAGCTGGACTAGCGGGTCCCAGGTCGGCACAGATACGCAGTATTTT.

This clonotype was found many times. This rearrangement joins TRBV5-1 to TRBJ2-2; possible D gene TRBD1, 6 bases. Trimming left V 3 bases short and J 1 base short, with 10 bases between. The CDR3 contains 15 residues. CDR1 is SGHRS and CDR2 is YFSETQ in the germline V gene. The CDR3 loop is CASSSGTWNTGELFF. CDR3 DNA sequence: TGCGCCAGCAGCTCCGGGACATGGAACACCGGGGAGCTGTTTTTT.